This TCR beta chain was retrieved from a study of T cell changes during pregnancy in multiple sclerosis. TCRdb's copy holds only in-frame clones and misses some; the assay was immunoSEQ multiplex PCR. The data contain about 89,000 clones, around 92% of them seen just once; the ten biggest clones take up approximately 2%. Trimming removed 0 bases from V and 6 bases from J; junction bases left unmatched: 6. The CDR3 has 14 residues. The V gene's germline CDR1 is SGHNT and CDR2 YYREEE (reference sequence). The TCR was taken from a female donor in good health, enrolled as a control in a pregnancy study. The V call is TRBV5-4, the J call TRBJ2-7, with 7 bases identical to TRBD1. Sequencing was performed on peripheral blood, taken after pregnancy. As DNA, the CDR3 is TGTGCCAGCAGCTTGGACAGGGGTTCAAGCGAGCAGTACTTC. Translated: CASSLDRGSSEQYF.